This T cell receptor (beta chain) was retrieved from a study of T cell repertoires in cytomegalovirus infection. As for the study in general: Selection of CMV epitopes for the study included recently identified HLA-C-restricted and well-studied HLA-B-restricted ones. From public TCR beta signatures came an indication of both CMV infection and matching HLA type. Study conclusions and caveats: The ex vivo response was dominated by HLA-C-restricted CMV-specific TCR beta clonotypes. The cumulative frequency of public TCR beta families distinguished individuals who carried CMV together with the relevant HLA.

Turning to this clonotype: Antigen unknown.

MiXCR, run by TCRdb on the reads, gives a single entry per CDR3 protein. The sample has approximately 110,000 distinct CDR3 sequences, around 32% seen once. Germline CDR1 and CDR2: LNHDA and SQIVND (reference sequence). V lost 6 bases to trimming and J lost 2 bases, with 11 bases between them. This CDR3 spans 13 amino acids. The J gene is TRBJ2-7, the V gene TRBV19, with TRBD1 as a possible D gene (6 bases). The material sequenced was CD8+ T cells from cultured PBMCs, taken from culture after CMV antigen stimulation. The clonotype originates from a human donor in good health (CMV status not recorded). Some clones in this sample may be carry-over from other donors' samples. CDR3 coding DNA: TGTGCCAGTAGGGGACAAACGACCTACGAGCAGTACTTC. Its translation: CASRGQTTYEQYF.